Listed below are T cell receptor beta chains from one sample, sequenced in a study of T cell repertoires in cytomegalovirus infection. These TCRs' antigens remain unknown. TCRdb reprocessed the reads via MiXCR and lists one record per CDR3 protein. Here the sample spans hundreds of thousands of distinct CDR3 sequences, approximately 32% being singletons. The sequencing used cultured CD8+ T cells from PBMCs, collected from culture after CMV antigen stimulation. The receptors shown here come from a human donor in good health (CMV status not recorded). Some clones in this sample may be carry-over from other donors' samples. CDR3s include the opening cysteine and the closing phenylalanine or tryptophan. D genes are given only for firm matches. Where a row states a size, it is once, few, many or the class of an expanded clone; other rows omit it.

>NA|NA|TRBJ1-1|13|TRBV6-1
TGTGCCAGCAGGCAGACAGGGAACACTGAAGCTTTCTTT
CASRQTGNTEAFF
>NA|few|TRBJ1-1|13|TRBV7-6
TGTGCCAGCAGCAAATCTGTGGGCACTGAAGCTTTCTTT
CASSKSVGTEAFF
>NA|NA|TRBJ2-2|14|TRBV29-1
TGCAGCGTTGGAAGGGGATCGAACACCGGGGAGCTGTTTTTT
CSVGRGSNTGELFF
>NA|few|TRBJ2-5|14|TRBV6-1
TGTGCCAGCCACAGTGGACGGTCCCAAGAGACCCAGTACTTC
CASHSGRSQETQYF
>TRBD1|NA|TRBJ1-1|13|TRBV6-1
TGTGCCAGCAGGTCACAGGGGCGGGCTGAAGCTTTCTTT
CASRSQGRAEAFF
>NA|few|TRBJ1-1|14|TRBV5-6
TGTGCCAGCAGCTTGTGGGCGGACAACACTGAAGCTTTCTTT
CASSLWADNTEAFF
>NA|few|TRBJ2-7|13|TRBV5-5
TGTGCCAGCAGCTTGGAAAACAGGGTCGAGCAGTACTTC
CASSLENRVEQYF
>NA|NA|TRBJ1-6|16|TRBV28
TGTGCCAGCAGGCAAGAGGAGGCTCCCTATAATTCACCCCTCCACTTT
CASRQEEAPYNSPLHF
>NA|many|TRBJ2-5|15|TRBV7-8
TGTGCCAGCAGCTTAGAAGCAGCCGCCCGAGAGACCCAGTACTTC
CASSLEAAARETQYF
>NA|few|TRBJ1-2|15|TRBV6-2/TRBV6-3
TGTGCCAGCAGTTACGGACGACAATACAACTATGGCTACACCTTC
CASSYGRQYNYGYTF
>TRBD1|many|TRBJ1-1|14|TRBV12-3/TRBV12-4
TGTGCCAGCAGTTTATACAGGGGGGGGACTGAAGCTTTCTTT
CASSLYRGGTEAFF
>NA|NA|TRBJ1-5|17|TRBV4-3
TGCGCCAGCAGCCAAGATTTAACCGTCCGTCCGAATCAGCCCCAGCATTTT
CASSQDLTVRPNQPQHF
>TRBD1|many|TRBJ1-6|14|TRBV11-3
TGTGCCAGCAGCGCCGGGACAGTCAGTTCACCCCTCCACTTT
CASSAGTVSSPLHF
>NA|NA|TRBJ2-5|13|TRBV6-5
TGTGCCAGCAGTTCCCCACTTGGAGGGCCCCTCTTCTTC
CASSSPLGGPLFF
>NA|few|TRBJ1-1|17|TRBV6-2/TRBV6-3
TGTGCCAGCAGTTACAGGGTGTTTAGGGGGTCGGACACTGAAGCTTTCTTT
CASSYRVFRGSDTEAFF
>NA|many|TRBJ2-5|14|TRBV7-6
TGTGCCAGCAGCTTAGATACAACCAGGGAGACCCAGTACTTC
CASSLDTTRETQYF
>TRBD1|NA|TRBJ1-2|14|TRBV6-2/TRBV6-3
TGTGCCAGCACCCCCATCGGGACAGCCCTCCGGAGCACCTTC
CASTPIGTALRSTF
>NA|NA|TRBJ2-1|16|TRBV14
TGTGCCAGCAGCCAAGAGGGGGTGCCCTCCTACAATGAGCAGTTCTTC
CASSQEGVPSYNEQFF
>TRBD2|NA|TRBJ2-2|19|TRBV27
TGTGCCAGCAGTTCACCCGGGACTAGCGGGGGGCCGAACACCGGGGAGCTGTTTTTT
CASSSPGTSGGPNTGELFF
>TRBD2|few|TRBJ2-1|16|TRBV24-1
TGTGCCACCAGTGACCTGCTAGCGGGGGGCGGGAATGAGCAGTTCTTC
CATSDLLAGGGNEQFF
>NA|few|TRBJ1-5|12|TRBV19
TGTGCCAGTAGGGTTCGCAATCAGCCCCAGCATTTT
CASRVRNQPQHF
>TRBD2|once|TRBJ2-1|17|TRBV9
TGTGCCAGCAGCGGACGACGTAGCGGGGGCCAAGCGGGTGAGCAGTTCTTC
CASSGRRSGGQAGEQFF
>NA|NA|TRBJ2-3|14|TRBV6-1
TGTGCCAGCAGTCACGGGACCATGGGGGATACGCAGTATTTT
CASSHGTMGDTQYF
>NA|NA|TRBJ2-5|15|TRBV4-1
TGCGCCAGCAGCCAAGAGGGGGCCCGCCCAGAGACCCAGTACTTC
CASSQEGARPETQYF
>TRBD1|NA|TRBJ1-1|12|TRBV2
TGTGCCGGACAGGGTGGAGGCACTGAAGCTTTCTTT
CAGQGGGTEAFF
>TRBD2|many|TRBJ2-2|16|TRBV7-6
TGTGCCAGCAGCCAGCGACTAGCGGGAAACACCGGGGAGCTGTTTTTT
CASSQRLAGNTGELFF
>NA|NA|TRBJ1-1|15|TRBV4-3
TGCGCCAGCAGCCAAGGGAGGGTAAGGGGTACTGAAGCTTTCTTT
CASSQGRVRGTEAFF